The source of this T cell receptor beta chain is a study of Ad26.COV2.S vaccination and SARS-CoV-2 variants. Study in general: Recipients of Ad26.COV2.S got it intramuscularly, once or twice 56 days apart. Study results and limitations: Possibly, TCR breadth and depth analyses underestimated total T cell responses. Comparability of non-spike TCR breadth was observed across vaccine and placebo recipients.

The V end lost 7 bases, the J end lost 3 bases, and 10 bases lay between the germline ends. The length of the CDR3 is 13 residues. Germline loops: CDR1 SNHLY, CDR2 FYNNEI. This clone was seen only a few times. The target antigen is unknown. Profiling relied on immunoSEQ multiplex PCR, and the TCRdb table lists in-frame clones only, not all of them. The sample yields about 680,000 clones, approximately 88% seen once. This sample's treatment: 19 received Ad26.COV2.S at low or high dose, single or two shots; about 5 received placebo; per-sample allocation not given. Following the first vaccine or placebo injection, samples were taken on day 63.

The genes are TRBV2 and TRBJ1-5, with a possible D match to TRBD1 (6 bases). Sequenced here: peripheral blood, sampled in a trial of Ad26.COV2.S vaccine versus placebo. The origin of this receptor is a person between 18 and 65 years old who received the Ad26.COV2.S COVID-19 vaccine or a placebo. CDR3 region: CASKGDINQPQHF. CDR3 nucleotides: TGTGCCAGCAAAGGGGACATCAATCAGCCCCAGCATTTT.